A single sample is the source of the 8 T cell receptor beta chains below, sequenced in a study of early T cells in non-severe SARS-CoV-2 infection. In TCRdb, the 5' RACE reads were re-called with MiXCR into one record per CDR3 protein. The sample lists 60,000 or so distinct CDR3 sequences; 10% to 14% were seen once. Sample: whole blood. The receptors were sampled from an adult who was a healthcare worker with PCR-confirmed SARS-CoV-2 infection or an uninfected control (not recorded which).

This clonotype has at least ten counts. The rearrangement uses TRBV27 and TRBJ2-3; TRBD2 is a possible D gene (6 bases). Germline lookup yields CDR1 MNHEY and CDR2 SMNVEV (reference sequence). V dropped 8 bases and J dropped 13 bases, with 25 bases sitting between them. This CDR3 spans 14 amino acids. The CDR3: CASSEGSQIRRKYF. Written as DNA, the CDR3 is TGTGCCAGCTCGGAGGGCAGCCAGATACGCAGGAAGTATTTT.

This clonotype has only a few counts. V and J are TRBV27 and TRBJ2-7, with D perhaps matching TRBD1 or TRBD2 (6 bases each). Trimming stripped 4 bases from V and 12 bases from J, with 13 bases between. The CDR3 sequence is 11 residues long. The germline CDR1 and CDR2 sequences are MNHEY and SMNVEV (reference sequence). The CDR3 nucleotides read TGTGCCAGCAGTTCCCGGGGGCGACCGTACTTC. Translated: CASSSRGRPYF.

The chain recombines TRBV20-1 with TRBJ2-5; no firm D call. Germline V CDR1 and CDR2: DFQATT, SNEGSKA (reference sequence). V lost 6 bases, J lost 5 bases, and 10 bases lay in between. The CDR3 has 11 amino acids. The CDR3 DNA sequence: TGCAGTGCCGCGATTGCGGAGACCCAGTACTTC. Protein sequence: CSAAIAETQYF.

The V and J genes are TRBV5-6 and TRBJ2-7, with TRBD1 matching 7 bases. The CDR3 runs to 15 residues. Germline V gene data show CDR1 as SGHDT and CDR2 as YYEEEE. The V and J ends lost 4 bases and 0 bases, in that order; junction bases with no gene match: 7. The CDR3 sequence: CASSLPGGISYEQYF. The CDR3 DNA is TGTGCCAGCAGCCTGCCAGGGGGTATCTCCTACGAGCAGTACTTC.

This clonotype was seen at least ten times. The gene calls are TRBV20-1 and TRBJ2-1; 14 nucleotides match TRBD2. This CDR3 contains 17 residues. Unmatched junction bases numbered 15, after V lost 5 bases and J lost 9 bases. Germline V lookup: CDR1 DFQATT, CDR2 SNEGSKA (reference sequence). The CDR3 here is CSAVTSGGAGPGGEQFF. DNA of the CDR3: TGCAGTGCTGTGACTAGCGGGGGGGCCGGACCAGGCGGTGAGCAGTTCTTC.

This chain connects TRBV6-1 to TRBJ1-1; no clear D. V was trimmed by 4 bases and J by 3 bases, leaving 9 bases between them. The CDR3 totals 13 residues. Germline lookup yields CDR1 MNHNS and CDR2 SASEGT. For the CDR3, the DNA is TGTGCCAGCAGTGTTCTCCGTGACACTGAAGCTTTCTTT. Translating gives CASSVLRDTEAFF.

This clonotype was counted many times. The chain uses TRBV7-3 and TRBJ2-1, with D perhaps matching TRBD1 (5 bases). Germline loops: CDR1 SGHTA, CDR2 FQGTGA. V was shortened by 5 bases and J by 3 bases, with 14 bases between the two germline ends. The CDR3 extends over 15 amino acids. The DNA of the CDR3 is TGTGCCAGCAGCCCCCCAGGGAATAGCTACAATGAGCAGTTCTTC. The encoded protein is CASSPPGNSYNEQFF. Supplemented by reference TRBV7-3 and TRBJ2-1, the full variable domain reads GAGVSQTPSNKVTEKGKYVELRCDPISGHTALYWYRQSLGQGPEFLIYFQGTGAADDSGLPNDRFFAVRPEGSVSTLKIQRTERGDSAVYLCASSPPGNSYNEQFFGPGTRLTVL.

CDR3 residues: CASTETNTGELFF. CDR3 DNA: TGTGCCAGCACGGAGACGAACACCGGGGAGCTGTTTTTT. V gene TRBV2 combines with J gene TRBJ2-2; D not resolved. Germline V gives CDR1 SNHLY, CDR2 FYNNEI. The CDR3 has 13 amino acids. The ends were cut back, 7 bases at V and 0 bases at J, with 6 bases in the middle.